One sample yielded the 26 T cell receptor beta chains listed below, sequenced in a study of cytomegalovirus exposure and HLA in healthy donors. With 60 Vbeta and 13 Jbeta primers, the PCR was carried out. Profiling relied on immunoSEQ multiplex PCR, and the TCRdb table lists in-frame clones only, not all of them. The sample shows more than 140,000 clones, about three fifths of them seen only once. The sample comprised PBMCs. Receptors were obtained from a woman aged 25 to 39 in good health and CMV-seropositive.

The chain couples TRBV5-4 to TRBJ2-2; 8 nucleotides line up with TRBD1. Germline assignment: CDR1 SGHNT and CDR2 YYREEE (reference sequence). J gave up 3 bases and V 2 bases, and 3 bases lay outside the gene matches. There are 15 residues in the CDR3. CDR3 in amino acids: CASSLGQGHTGELFF. CDR3 DNA sequence: TGTGCCAGCAGCTTAGGACAGGGACACACCGGGGAGCTGTTTTTT.

The V gene is TRBV29-1, the J gene TRBJ2-3; 7 bases fit TRBD1. V shed 7 bases, J shed 1 base, and the junction held 14 bases outside the gene matches. Germline CDR1 is SQVTM and CDR2 is ANQGSEA. The CDR3 consists of 16 residues. The CDR3 protein is CSGRQGYGSGTDTQYF. For the CDR3, the DNA is TGCAGCGGTCGACAGGGTTACGGTTCGGGCACAGATACGCAGTATTTT.

This clone was recorded a few times. V gene TRBV2 combines with J gene TRBJ2-3; 7 bases match TRBD2. Unmatched junction bases numbered 6, after V lost 5 bases and J lost 1 base. The CDR3 length is 15 residues. Germline V gene sequence: CDR1 SNHLY, CDR2 FYNNEI. The CDR3 loop is CASSTWGGGTDTQYF. For the CDR3, the DNA is TGTGCCAGCAGTACTTGGGGAGGGGGCACAGATACGCAGTATTTT. The full variable domain, with the rest looked up from reference TRBV2 and TRBJ2-3, is EPEVTQTPSHQVTQMGQEVILRCVPISNHLYFYWYRQILGQKVEFLVSFYNNEISEKSEIFDDQFSVERPDGSNFTLKIRSTKLEDSAMYFCASSTWGGGTDTQYFGPGTRLTVL.

V and J are TRBV28 and TRBJ2-7; 7 bases are shared with TRBD1. In germline, CDR1 is MDHEN, CDR2 SYDVKM. V lost 2 bases and J lost 3; bases outside the gene matches: 4. CDR3 length equals 14 residues. CDR3 protein: CASSLPGQSYEQYF. CDR3 in DNA: TGTGCCAGCAGTTTACCGGGACAGAGCTACGAGCAGTACTTC.

V usage is TRBV6-5 and J usage is TRBJ1-2, with 10 bases aligning to TRBD1. The CDR3 is 14 residues long. With V trimmed by 6 bases and J by 3 bases, 4 bases remained unmatched. CDR1 MNHEY and CDR2 SVGAGI come from the germline V gene. The CDR3 sequence is CASSRDRGDYGYTF. CDR3 nucleotide sequence: TGTGCCAGCAGCCGGGACAGGGGCGACTATGGCTACACCTTC.

The chain joins TRBV6-6 to TRBJ2-7, with 14 nucleotides matching TRBD2. The CDR3 is 15 amino acids. Per germline, CDR1 MNHNY and CDR2 SVGAGI (reference sequence). J lost 6 bases, V lost 6 bases, and 7 bases had no gene match. The CDR3 DNA follows: TGTGCCAGCAGCCGGATGGGACTAGCGGGAGTCGAGCAGTACTTC. It translates to CASSRMGLAGVEQYF.

The chain joins TRBV30 to TRBJ2-1, with D perhaps TRBD1 (5 bases). The CDR3 length is 15 residues. V was pared by 2 bases and J by 6 bases, with 17 bases between. Germline V lookup: CDR1 GTSNPN, CDR2 SVGIG (reference sequence). In DNA, the CDR3 is TGTGCCTGGAGTTTTGTGTGGGGCCCCTCCAATGAGCAGTTCTTC. Residues: CAWSFVWGPSNEQFF.

This clone showed up just a few times. The V gene is TRBV2, the J gene TRBJ2-7; possible D gene TRBD1, 5 bases. The V end was cut by 2 bases, the J end by 4 bases, with 21 bases between. Germline V gives CDR1 SNHLY, CDR2 FYNNEI. This CDR3 comprises 17 residues. The CDR3 region is CASSELGPQNPWYEQYF. For the CDR3, the DNA is TGTGCCAGCAGTGAATTGGGGCCTCAAAACCCATGGTACGAGCAGTACTTC.

V usage is TRBV5-4 and J usage is TRBJ2-5; D is unresolved. Germline assignment: CDR1 SGHNT and CDR2 YYREEE (reference sequence). V shed 0 bases and J shed 3 bases, with 6 bases lying between them. The CDR3 is 13 amino acids. The CDR3 spells CASSLVDKETQYF. For the CDR3, the DNA is TGTGCCAGCAGCTTGGTCGACAAAGAGACCCAGTACTTC.

The chain joins TRBV28 to TRBJ2-7, with 9 bases that match TRBD1. V shed 2 bases and J 3 bases; nucleotides not matched to a gene: 5. The V gene's germline CDR1 is MDHEN and CDR2 SYDVKM. CDR3 length: 15 residues. CDR3 residues: CASSLSGDRVYEQYF. The CDR3 bases are TGTGCCAGCAGTTTAAGTGGGGACAGGGTCTACGAGCAGTACTTC.

This clone was detected only a few times. This sequence joins TRBV4-1 and TRBJ2-3, with 8 bases lining up with TRBD2. Germline CDR1 MGHRA, CDR2 YSYEKL. J was trimmed by 2 bases and V by 4 bases; bases with no gene match: 11. This CDR3 has 17 residues. CDR3 sequence reads: CASSPQETSAYTDTQYF. The CDR3 bases are TGCGCCAGCAGCCCCCAAGAGACTAGCGCCTACACAGATACGCAGTATTTT.

The rearrangement uses TRBV5-4 and TRBJ2-3; 11 bases are shared with TRBD2. The germline gives CDR1 SGHNT, CDR2 YYREEE (reference sequence). V lost 5 bases and J lost 1; bases outside the gene matches: 0. This CDR3 comprises 14 residues. This CDR3 reads CASRLAGGTDTQYF. The CDR3 region has the DNA TGTGCCAGCAGACTAGCGGGGGGCACAGATACGCAGTATTTT.

The chain couples TRBV2 to TRBJ1-5; tentative D call: TRBD1 (5 bases). Trimming pared 7 bases from V and 2 bases from J, leaving 9 bases between. The CDR3 runs 13 residues. Germline-derived CDR1 and CDR2 are SNHLY and FYNNEI. CDR3 sequence reads: CASNLQGNQPQHF. Written as DNA, the CDR3 is TGTGCCAGCAACCTACAGGGCAATCAGCCCCAGCATTTT.

V usage is TRBV4-2 and J usage is TRBJ2-2, with a possible D match to TRBD1 (6 bases). Deletions cut 1 base from V and 5 bases from J, with 14 bases between. Per the germline V gene, CDR1 is LGHNA and CDR2 is YNFKEQ. This CDR3 is built from 16 residues. The CDR3 DNA reads as TGTGCCAGCAGCCAAGCCACGGACCAGGGGACCGGGGAGCTGTTTTTT. This gives the protein CASSQATDQGTGELFF.

In this sample, this clone turned up a few times. V is TRBV6-5 and J is TRBJ1-3; possibly TRBD1 for D (5 bases). From germline, CDR1 is MNHEY and CDR2 SVGAGI. The CDR3 contains 14 residues. V lost 4 bases and J 1 base, leaving 8 bases between the germline ends. The DNA of the CDR3 is TGTGCCAGCAGTTCCACAGGTTCTGGAAACACCATATATTTT. It yields the protein CASSSTGSGNTIYF.

In this sample, this clone turned up a few times. The DNA for the CDR3 is TGCGCCAGCAGCTTGGGTGGGACTAGCGGATACAATGAGCAGTTCTTC. Translating gives CASSLGGTSGYNEQFF. V and J are TRBV5-1 and TRBJ2-1; 11 bases map to TRBD2. Germline V lookup: CDR1 SGHRS, CDR2 YFSETQ. This CDR3 spans 16 amino acids. V gave up 0 bases and J gave up 4 bases; unmatched junction bases: 3.

This clone was detected a few times. The chain is built from TRBV2 and TRBJ1-4; a possible D gene is TRBD1 (5 bases). CDR1 SNHLY and CDR2 FYNNEI come from the germline V gene. This CDR3 region has 14 residues. V was pared by 3 bases and J by 13 bases, with 18 bases between. The CDR3, as DNA: TGTGCCAGCAGTGACGACGGGGCTGGGAGGGTACTGTTTTTT. As protein: CASSDDGAGRVLFF.

The chain joins TRBV11-3 to TRBJ2-7; 10 bases map to TRBD2. Germline CDR1 and CDR2: SGHNT and YENEEA. V lost 1 base and J lost 6; bases outside the gene matches: 3. The length of the CDR3 is 14 residues. The DNA for the CDR3 is TGTGCCAGCAGCTTAGGACTAGCGGGCGGCGAGCAGTACTTC. Residues: CASSLGLAGGEQYF.

The chain carries TRBV9 and TRBJ1-3; D not resolved. Trimming took off 3 bases at V and 0 bases at J, with 10 bases between the two ends. This CDR3 has 15 residues. CDR1 and CDR2 from the germline V gene are SGDLS and YYNGEE. The CDR3 sequence is CASSAAPSSGNTIYF. The CDR3, as DNA: TGTGCCAGCAGCGCTGCACCGAGCTCTGGAAACACCATATATTTT.

The CDR3 loop reads CASSLYSSGYTF. In DNA form, the CDR3 reads TGTGCCAGCAGCTTGTACTCGTCCGGCTACACCTTC. This rearrangement joins TRBV11-2 to TRBJ1-2, with no clear D. CDR1 SGHAT and CDR2 FQNNGV come from the germline V gene. The CDR3 is 12 amino acids. Trimming removed 3 bases at V and 8 bases at J, with 10 bases between.

This chain connects TRBV4-1 to TRBJ2-5; tentatively, D is TRBD2 (5 bases). CDR3 size: 13 residues. Germline CDR1 MGHRA, CDR2 YSYEKL. Trimming cost V 0 bases and J 11 bases, with 13 bases left between them. CDR3 nucleotide sequence: TGCGCCAGCAGCCAAGATTTTGGAAGGGAGCAGTACTTC. Its protein product is CASSQDFGREQYF.

In DNA, the CDR3 is TGCGCCAGCAGCTTGGCCTCGAACACTGAAGCTTTCTTT. This gives the protein CASSLASNTEAFF. This chain uses TRBV5-1 with TRBJ1-1; D is unresolved. CDR3 size: 13 residues. Per the germline V gene, CDR1 is SGHRS and CDR2 is YFSETQ. Between the trimmed V and J ends, which lost 0 bases and 1 base, there was a span of 4 bases.

This clone has just a few counts. Written as DNA, the CDR3 is TGTGCCAGCTCGGACATAGCGGGAGATATATCCGGGGAGCTGTTTTTT. It translates to CASSDIAGDISGELFF. V is TRBV18 and J is TRBJ2-2; 9 bases agree with TRBD2. J gave up 6 bases and V 6 bases, and 11 bases lay outside the gene matches. This CDR3 has 16 amino acids. Germline-derived CDR1 and CDR2 are KGHSH and LQKENI.

The rearrangement links TRBV10-3 to TRBJ2-5, with D unclear. Germline V lookup: CDR1 ENHRY, CDR2 SYGVKD. Deletions cut 8 bases from V and 5 bases from J, with 9 bases between. The length of the CDR3 is 11 residues. The CDR3 nucleotides read TGTGCCATCGGCTCGTGGGAGACCCAGTACTTC. This gives the protein CAIGSWETQYF.

This clone occurred a few times. The chain has TRBV6-5 and TRBJ1-3; maybe TRBD1 (5 bases). V was shortened by 7 bases and J by 4 bases, with 11 bases between the two germline ends. CDR1 MNHEY and CDR2 SVGAGI come from the germline V gene. The CDR3 loop spans 13 amino acids. CDR3 nucleotide sequence: TGTGCCAGCAAGAGAACAGGCGGAAACACCATATATTTT. Translation gives CASKRTGGNTIYF.

For this clone: The junction differs from germline at one of its ends, possibly a read error. The chain couples TRBV10-3 to TRBJ1-5; D not resolved. Germline V gene sequence: CDR1 ENHRY, CDR2 SYGVKD. The CDR3 contains 14 residues. DNA of the CDR3: TGCGCCAGCAGTGTGGCAGTGGCCAGTCAGCCCCAGCATTTT. Its protein is CASSVAVASQPQHF.